These 29 T cell receptor beta chains came from one sample sequenced in a study of T cells in tuberculosis listed by TCRdb under 2018. The library was prepared using the immunoSEQ multiplex PCR assay. This is the immuneACCESS table as TCRdb keeps it, with only in-frame sequences that have V and J called. A part of the clones is gone; compared with another copy, unresolved V genes explain less than half, and the rest is unexplained. The sample records tens of thousands of clones, approximately 90% of which are singletons. The ten top clones hold roughly 16% of the sample. Source material: PBMCs. The origin of the receptors is a donor under 30 with latent tuberculosis or without tuberculosis infection. Some clones in this sample may be carry-over from other donors' samples.

The chain couples TRBV4-2 to TRBJ1-2; D unresolved. CDR1 and CDR2 (germline): LGHNA, YNFKEQ. The CDR3 contains 13 residues. V was clipped by 5 bases and J by 3 bases, with 10 bases between them. The CDR3 reads CASSITDYYGYTF. In nucleotides, the CDR3 is TGTGCCAGCAGCATAACAGATTACTATGGCTACACCTTC.

The rearrangement links TRBV30 to TRBJ2-1; no definite D call. Trimming cost V 0 bases and J 4 bases, with 4 bases left between them. Germline V gene lookup returns CDR1 GTSNPN and CDR2 SVGIG (reference sequence). This CDR3 region has 12 residues. CDR3: CAWSVQYNEQFF. As DNA, the CDR3 is TGTGCCTGGAGTGTACAGTACAATGAGCAGTTCTTC.

V is TRBV18 and J is TRBJ2-7; tentative D call: TRBD1 (6 bases). The CDR3 covers 13 residues. V lost 3 bases and J lost 4, with 10 bases in between. The germline V gene encodes CDR1 KGHSH and CDR2 LQKENI. The CDR3 loop reads CASSPDRPYEQYF. The DNA for the CDR3 is TGTGCCAGCTCACCCGACAGGCCTTACGAGCAGTACTTC.

V gene TRBV4-3 combines with J gene TRBJ2-3, with D perhaps matching TRBD1 (5 bases). Germline-derived CDR1 and CDR2 are LGHNA and YSLEER. This CDR3 is 17 amino acids long. The V end was cut by 0 bases, the J end by 2 bases, with 15 bases between. The CDR3 loop is CASSQDWVAGATDTQYF. Here the CDR3 DNA reads TGCGCCAGCAGCCAAGATTGGGTGGCTGGGGCCACAGATACGCAGTATTTT.

CDR3 loop: CASSRGDSSTDTQYF. In nucleotides, the CDR3 is TGTGCCAGCAGCCGAGGGGACAGCAGCACAGATACGCAGTATTTT. The chain joins TRBV5-6 to TRBJ2-3; 7 bases fit TRBD1. The CDR3 has 15 amino acids. After removal of 4 bases from V and 0 bases from J, the junction contained 5 bases not matched to a gene. Per germline, CDR1 SGHDT and CDR2 YYEEEE.

The rearrangement uses TRBV9 and TRBJ2-7; 9 bases line up with TRBD2. Germline CDR1 and CDR2: SGDLS and YYNGEE. V dropped 0 bases and J dropped 5; count of bases not matched to a gene: 6. The CDR3 is made up of 15 amino acids. The CDR3 nucleotides are TGTGCCAGCAGCGTAGCGGGACTAGCAAATAACGAGCAGTACTTC. This sequence encodes CASSVAGLANNEQYF.

V and J are TRBV4-1 and TRBJ2-5; possible D gene TRBD1, 5 bases. CDR1 MGHRA and CDR2 YSYEKL come from the germline V gene. This CDR3 has 15 amino acids. Trimming took 4 bases from V and 2 from J, leaving 14 bases between them. The CDR3 protein is CASSLQGSGQETQYF. The CDR3 DNA sequence: TGCGCCAGCAGCCTTCAAGGGTCAGGGCAAGAGACCCAGTACTTC.

This sequence joins TRBV5-1 and TRBJ2-3; 7 bases are a match to TRBD1. Germline V CDR1 and CDR2: SGHRS, YFSETQ. V lost 2 bases, J lost 4 bases, and 16 bases stayed unmatched. This CDR3 has 18 residues. CDR3 in DNA: TGCGCCAGCAGCTTAACATTTCCCGGGACAGATATTCCAGATACGCAGTATTTT. This encodes CASSLTFPGTDIPDTQYF.

DNA for the CDR3: TGCGCCAGCAGCCAACAGGGATATCAGCCCCAGCATTTT. Translation gives CASSQQGYQPQHF. The V and J genes are TRBV4-1 and TRBJ1-5; possible D gene TRBD1, 5 bases. Trimming took off 2 bases at V and 5 bases at J, with 7 bases between the two ends. This CDR3 comprises 13 residues. Germline CDR1 reads MGHRA; CDR2 reads YSYEKL.

The chain recombines TRBV6-1 with TRBJ2-7; a weak D match, TRBD1 (5 bases). Trimming removed 5 bases from V and 4 bases from J, with 12 bases in between. CDR3 length: 13 residues. Germline-derived CDR1 and CDR2 are MNHNS and SASEGT. DNA of the CDR3: TGTGCCAGCAGTACAGGAATTTCGTACGAGCAGTACTTC. Protein sequence: CASSTGISYEQYF.

The chain joins TRBV30 to TRBJ1-4; D uncertain. Trimming took off 3 bases at V and 8 bases at J, with 10 bases between the two ends. Germline-derived CDR1 and CDR2 are GTSNPN and SVGIG (reference sequence). The CDR3 spans 12 residues. CDR3 sequence (DNA): TGTGCCTGGAGAACCGGGAACGAAAAACTGTTTTTT. Its translation: CAWRTGNEKLFF.

This sequence joins TRBV4-2 and TRBJ2-5, with D possibly TRBD2 on 7 matching bases. The CDR3 length is 17 residues. V gave up 3 bases and J gave up 0 bases, with 17 bases separating them. Germline values: CDR1 LGHNA, CDR2 YNFKEQ. The CDR3 protein is CASSHRGGGAHQETQYF. CDR3 DNA sequence: TGTGCCAGCAGCCACAGGGGAGGGGGAGCCCACCAAGAGACCCAGTACTTC.

The rearrangement uses TRBV4-1 and TRBJ2-7, with 14 bases identical to TRBD2. CDR1 is MGHRA, CDR2 YSYEKL, per germline. The CDR3 is made up of 18 amino acids. V shed 4 bases, J shed 1 base, and the junction held 9 bases outside the gene matches. DNA of the CDR3: TGCGCCAGCAGCCCCGGACTAGCGGGGGGCATCCCTTCCTACGAGCAGTACTTC. It translates to CASSPGLAGGIPSYEQYF.

This clone was counted only a few times. The chain employs TRBV4-2 and TRBJ2-3; 9 nucleotides align to TRBD2. This CDR3 has 18 amino acids. Trimming took 4 bases from V and 5 from J; bases not matched to a gene: 16. CDR1 is LGHNA, CDR2 YNFKEQ, per germline. The DNA of the CDR3 is TGTGCCAGCAGCCGAAAGGGGGTAAGCGGGGGGTCCGGAGATACGCAGTATTTT. Its translation is CASSRKGVSGGSGDTQYF.

The J gene is TRBJ2-2, the V gene TRBV4-1; 10 bases align to TRBD1. With V trimmed by 4 bases and J by 7 bases, 12 bases remained unmatched. Germline CDR1 MGHRA, CDR2 YSYEKL. This CDR3 is 17 amino acids long. The CDR3 loop reads CASSPDRGTTGSGELFF. For the CDR3, the DNA is TGCGCCAGCAGCCCGGACAGGGGGACCACGGGGAGCGGGGAGCTGTTTTTT.

This chain's CDR3 is CASSLGGQGADTQYF. In DNA, the CDR3 is TGTGCCAGCAGCCTCGGGGGACAGGGGGCAGATACGCAGTATTTT. The V and J genes are TRBV13 and TRBJ2-3, with 11 nucleotides matching TRBD1. This CDR3 contains 15 residues. The trim removed 5 bases at V and 4 bases at J, leaving 5 bases unmatched. CDR1 and CDR2 from the germline V gene are PRHDT and FYEKMQ (reference sequence).

The V gene is TRBV18, the J gene TRBJ1-6; perhaps TRBD1 as D (6 bases). Trimming pared 3 bases from V and 9 bases from J, leaving 15 bases between. Germline V lookup: CDR1 KGHSH, CDR2 LQKENI. This CDR3 comprises 15 residues. CDR3 in DNA: TGTGCCAGCTCACCGATTGCAGGGGTTGGTTCACCCCTCCACTTT. It is translated as CASSPIAGVGSPLHF.

The gene calls are TRBV21-1 and TRBJ1-5; the D segment call TRBD1 is taken from the table without a DNA check. TRBV21-1 is a pseudogene. The CDR3 length is 15 residues. The CDR3 region is CASSNTDRGNQPQHF. CDR3 sequence (DNA): TGTGCCAGCAGCAACACCGACAGGGGCAATCAGCCCCAGCATTTT.

This sequence joins TRBV7-2 and TRBJ1-1; D remains unclear. This CDR3 is 13 amino acids long. Germline loops: CDR1 SGHTA, CDR2 FQGNSA. V lost 5 bases and J 1 base, leaving 8 bases between the germline ends. In DNA form, the CDR3 reads TGTGCCAGCAGCCTGCGGGGGAACACTGAAGCTTTCTTT. Translation: CASSLRGNTEAFF.

The J gene is TRBJ1-5, the V gene TRBV10-1; 8 bases are shared with TRBD1. J was trimmed by 0 bases and V by 6 bases; bases with no gene match: 10. Germline V gives CDR1 WNHNN, CDR2 SYGVQD (reference sequence). The CDR3 spans 17 residues. The CDR3 DNA sequence: TGCGCCAGCAGGGAGGACAGGGCCCCGTATAGCAATCAGCCCCAGCATTTT. Protein sequence: CASREDRAPYSNQPQHF.

The chain has TRBV5-1 and TRBJ2-1; 9 bases align to TRBD2. Germline lookup yields CDR1 SGHRS and CDR2 YFSETQ. The CDR3 sequence is 16 residues long. The junction had 10 bases not matched to a gene; V was cut back by 4 bases and J by 5 bases. The CDR3 DNA is TGCGCCAGCAGCCCAAATAGCGGGAGTGGGAACAATGAGCAGTTCTTC. This codes for CASSPNSGSGNNEQFF.

V usage is TRBV18 and J usage is TRBJ1-4, with 7 positions matching TRBD1. Germline-derived CDR1 and CDR2 are KGHSH and LQKENI. The CDR3 is made up of 16 amino acids. The trim removed 4 bases at V and 0 bases at J, leaving 5 bases unmatched. The CDR3 region has the DNA TGTGCCAGCTCACAGGGACAGATTGCAACTAATGAAAAACTGTTTTTT. Translating it yields CASSQGQIATNEKLFF.

V is TRBV19 and J is TRBJ1-5; 9 bases line up with TRBD1. Germline V gene sequence: CDR1 LNHDA, CDR2 SQIVND (reference sequence). With 8 bases clipped from V and 8 bases from J, the junction kept 13 bases outside the gene matches. This CDR3 has 15 residues. The CDR3: CASSSLGTGIKPQHF. Written as DNA, the CDR3 is TGTGCCAGTTCGTCCTTGGGGACAGGGATCAAGCCCCAGCATTTT.

The chain uses TRBV29-1 and TRBJ2-3, with D possibly being TRBD2 (6 bases). The CDR3 is 15 amino acids. CDR1 is SQVTM, CDR2 ANQGSEA, per germline. V was cut by 4 bases and J by 6 bases, with 20 bases left in between. This CDR3 reads CSVGAATRIMDTQYF. CDR3 sequence (DNA): TGCAGCGTTGGGGCGGCGACTAGGATCATGGATACGCAGTATTTT.

The J gene is TRBJ1-2, the V gene TRBV5-4; D might be TRBD1 (5 bases). Trimming left V 0 bases short and J 8 bases short, with 14 bases between. The CDR3 loop spans 14 amino acids. Germline V gives CDR1 SGHNT, CDR2 YYREEE (reference sequence). In DNA form, the CDR3 reads TGTGCCAGCAGCTTGGTAAGGGGTGAGCAAGGCTACACCTTC. Protein: CASSLVRGEQGYTF.

This chain uses TRBV21-1 with TRBJ1-6; TRBD1 reflects the table's D call only, with no check against the DNA. TRBV21-1 is designated a pseudogene. The length of the CDR3 is 14 residues. Here the CDR3 reads CASTPDRENSPLHF. Here the CDR3 DNA reads TGTGCCAGCACCCCGGACAGGGAGAATTCACCCCTCCACTTT.

The chain is built from TRBV18 and TRBJ2-1, with a possible D match to TRBD2 (6 bases). V was clipped by 6 bases and J by 3 bases, with 15 bases between them. The CDR3 length is 15 residues. Germline V gene sequence: CDR1 KGHSH, CDR2 LQKENI. The CDR3 sequence: CASSLRRLDYNEQFF. For the CDR3, the DNA is TGTGCCAGCTCCTTAAGGAGACTAGACTACAATGAGCAGTTCTTC.

The rearrangement joins TRBV27 to TRBJ2-7, with 7 bases identical to TRBD2. Germline V gives CDR1 MNHEY, CDR2 SMNVEV (reference sequence). This CDR3 has 13 amino acids. Trimming took 3 bases from V and 9 from J; bases not matched to a gene: 8. Here the CDR3 DNA reads TGTGCCAGCAGTTTCCGGGAGGCCGGGGGGCAGTACTTC. Translating it yields CASSFREAGGQYF.

The J gene is TRBJ1-1, the V gene TRBV5-4, with no clear D. Germline lookup yields CDR1 SGHNT and CDR2 YYREEE (reference sequence). The CDR3 spans 13 residues. The V end was cut by 4 bases, the J end by 0 bases, with 7 bases between. CDR3 protein: CASSRGLNTEAFF. The CDR3 DNA reads TGTGCCAGCAGCCGGGGTCTGAACACTGAAGCTTTCTTT.